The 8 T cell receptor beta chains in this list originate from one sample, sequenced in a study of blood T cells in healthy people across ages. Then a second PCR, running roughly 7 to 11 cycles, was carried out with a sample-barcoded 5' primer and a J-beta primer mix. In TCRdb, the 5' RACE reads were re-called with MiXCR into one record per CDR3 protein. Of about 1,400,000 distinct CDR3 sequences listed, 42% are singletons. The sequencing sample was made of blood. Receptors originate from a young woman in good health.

The CDR3 loop is CASSRPLHNEQYF. CDR3 in DNA: TGTGCCAGCAGTCGGCCCCTCCACAATGAGCAGTACTTC. The chain couples TRBV12-3 or TRBV12-4 to TRBJ2-7; no clear D. V was clipped by 5 bases and J by 7 bases, with 15 bases between them. There are 13 residues in the CDR3.

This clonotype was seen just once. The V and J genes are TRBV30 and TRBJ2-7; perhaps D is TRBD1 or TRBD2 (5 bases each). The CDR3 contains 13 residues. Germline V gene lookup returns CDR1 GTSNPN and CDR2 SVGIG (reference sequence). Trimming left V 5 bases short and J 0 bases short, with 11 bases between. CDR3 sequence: CAWGTASSYEQYF. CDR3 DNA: TGTGCCTGGGGGACCGCGAGCTCCTACGAGCAGTACTTC.

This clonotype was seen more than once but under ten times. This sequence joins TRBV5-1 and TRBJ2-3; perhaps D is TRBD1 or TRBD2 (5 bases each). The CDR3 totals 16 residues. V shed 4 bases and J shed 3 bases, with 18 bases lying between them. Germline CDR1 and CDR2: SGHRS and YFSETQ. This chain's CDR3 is CASSPGTAEKTDTQYF. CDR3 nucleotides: TGCGCCAGCAGCCCCGGGACGGCAGAAAAGACAGATACGCAGTATTTT.

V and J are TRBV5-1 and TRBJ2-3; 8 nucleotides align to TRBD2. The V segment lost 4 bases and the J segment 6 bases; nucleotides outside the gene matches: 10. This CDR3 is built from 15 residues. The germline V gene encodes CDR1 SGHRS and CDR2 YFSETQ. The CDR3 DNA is TGCGCCAGCAGCGCATCGGGACTAGAACCTGATACGCAGTATTTT. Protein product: CASSASGLEPDTQYF.

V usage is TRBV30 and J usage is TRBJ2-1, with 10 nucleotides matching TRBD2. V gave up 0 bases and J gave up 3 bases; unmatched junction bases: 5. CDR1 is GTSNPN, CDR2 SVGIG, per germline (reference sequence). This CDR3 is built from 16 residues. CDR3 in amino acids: CAWSVRASGSYNEQFF. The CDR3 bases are TGTGCCTGGAGTGTAAGAGCTAGCGGGAGCTACAATGAGCAGTTCTTC.

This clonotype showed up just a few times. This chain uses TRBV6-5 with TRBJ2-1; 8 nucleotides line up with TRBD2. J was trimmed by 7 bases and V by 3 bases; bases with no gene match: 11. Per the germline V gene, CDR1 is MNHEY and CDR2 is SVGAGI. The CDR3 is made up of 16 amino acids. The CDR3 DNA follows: TGTGCCAGCAGTTATACGGGGAGTAGCGGGGTGAATGAGCAGTTCTTC. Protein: CASSYTGSSGVNEQFF.

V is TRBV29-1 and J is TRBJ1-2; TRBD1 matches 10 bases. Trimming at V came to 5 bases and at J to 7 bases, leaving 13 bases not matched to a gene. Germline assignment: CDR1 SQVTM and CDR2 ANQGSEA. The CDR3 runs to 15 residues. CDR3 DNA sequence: TGCAGCGTTCCGACCCCCGGACAGGGGGAGGGTGGCTACACCTTC. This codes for CSVPTPGQGEGGYTF.

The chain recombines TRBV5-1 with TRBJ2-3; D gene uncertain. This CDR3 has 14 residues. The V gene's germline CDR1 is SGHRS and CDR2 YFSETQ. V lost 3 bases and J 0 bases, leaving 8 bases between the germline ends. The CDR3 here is CASSSVLSTDTQYF. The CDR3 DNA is TGCGCCAGCAGCTCGGTCCTCAGCACAGATACGCAGTATTTT.